This T cell receptor beta chain was identified during a study of T cells in Graves' hyperthyroidism and ophthalmopathy. Whole-study context: Peripheral blood specimens were obtained at initial diagnosis, prior to any treatment.

Regarding the study as a whole: It was a median around 6 months before onset that the model predicted ophthalmopathy. Most thyroid-expanded clonotypes above 0.001 were also found in blood.

Regions amplified from RNA transcripts were the TCR beta CDR3 regions. When the TCR CDR3 underwent first-round RT-PCR, the HTBI primer set was used. One entry per CDR3 protein results from TCRdb running MiXCR on the multiplex PCR reads. The sample contains roughly 520,000 distinct CDR3 sequences, around 24% of which appear only once. On this clonotype itself: Its specificity is not known.

Deletions cut 1 base from V and 2 bases from J, with 15 bases between. This CDR3 has 16 amino acids. Germline CDR1 reads SGHAT; CDR2 reads FQNNGV. Each person with ophthalmopathy scored at least 3 on the Clinical Activity Score, reached NOSPECS grade 4 or higher, and had been ill under 3 months. The gene calls are TRBV11-2 and TRBJ2-7; the D is unclear. The origin of this receptor is a woman aged 25 to 39 with Graves' ophthalmopathy. What was sequenced was blood. The CDR3 nucleotides read TGTGCCAGCAGCTTAGGGGTCCGTACCTTAACCTACGAGCAGTACTTC. Translated, it gives CASSLGVRTLTYEQYF.